This is a list of T cell receptor beta chains from one sample in a study of blood T cell repertoires in COVID-19. Only in-frame clones appear in the TCRdb table, and some are missing; sequencing was by immunoSEQ multiplex PCR. The sample holds around 280,000 clones, 85% seen once. Sequenced: peripheral blood. The receptors shown here come from a woman aged 50 to 65 with active or convalescent COVID-19. CDR3s include the opening cysteine and the closing phenylalanine or tryptophan. The D gene is left open where the match is weak. Size tells how often a clone was seen (once, few, many) or the class of an expanded clone, and some rows leave it out.

d_gene	v_gene	abundance	j_gene	CDR3aa	CDR3nt
TRBD1	TRBV29-1	.	TRBJ1-1	CSVEDTGTERMAFF	TGCAGCGTTGAAGATACAGGGACAGAGCGTATGGCTTTCTTT
.	TRBV28	.	TRBJ2-7	CASSLGGKGYEQYF	TGTGCCAGCAGTTTAGGGGGCAAAGGCTACGAGCAGTACTTC
.	TRBV7-2	.	TRBJ1-2	CASSFLPGGVYGYTF	TGTGCCAGCAGCTTTCTACCCGGCGGAGTCTATGGCTACACCTTC
.	TRBV28	.	TRBJ1-5	CASSPGRVGQPQHF	TGTGCCAGCAGTCCCGGCAGGGTCGGTCAGCCCCAGCATTTT
TRBD1	TRBV28	once	TRBJ1-1	CASSLGQGGTEAFF	TGTGCCAGCAGTTTAGGGCAGGGGGGCACTGAAGCTTTCTTT
.	TRBV5-1	.	TRBJ2-7	CATSDGKYEQYF	TGCGCCACCTCGGACGGGAAATACGAGCAGTACTTC
TRBD1	TRBV6-5	.	TRBJ2-7	CASSSIGQGIYEQYF	TGTGCCAGCAGTTCCATCGGACAGGGTATTTACGAGCAGTACTTC
TRBD1	TRBV27	.	TRBJ2-7	CASSFIGTGGNEQYF	TGTGCCAGCAGTTTTATAGGGACAGGGGGCAACGAGCAGTACTTC
.	TRBV27	.	TRBJ1-2	CASSFLGPKFGYTF	TGTGCCAGCAGTTTTCTGGGGCCAAAGTTCGGGTACACCTTC
TRBD1	TRBV5-1	.	TRBJ1-5	CASSTGTGNQPQHF	TGCGCCAGCAGCACCGGGACAGGAAATCAGCCCCAGCATTTT
.	TRBV27	few	TRBJ1-2	CASRKRGSGTQFPGYTF	TGTGCCAGCAGAAAAAGAGGGTCCGGGACACAATTCCCTGGCTACACCTTC
.	TRBV19	.	TRBJ2-7	CASSKMASLFYEQYF	TGTGCCAGTAGTAAAATGGCTAGCTTGTTCTACGAGCAGTACTTC
.	TRBV29-1	few	TRBJ1-1	CSVFGFNTEAFF	TGCAGCGTTTTCGGGTTTAACACTGAAGCTTTCTTT
TRBD1	TRBV6-5	.	TRBJ1-6	CASSNRGLGSPLHF	TGTGCCAGCAGTAACAGGGGGTTAGGCTCACCCCTCCACTTT
.	TRBV5-8	.	TRBJ1-6	CASSPTLRSTSPLHF	TGTGCCAGCAGCCCGACGTTGAGGAGTACTTCACCCCTCCACTTT
TRBD2	TRBV3-1/TRBV3-2	.	TRBJ2-3	CASSPGTSGRASTDTQYF	TGTGCCAGCAGCCCCGGGACTAGCGGGAGGGCCAGCACAGATACGCAGTATTTT
TRBD1	TRBV30	.	TRBJ1-1	CAWREQGARSTEAFF	TGTGCCTGGAGGGAACAGGGGGCGCGGAGCACTGAAGCTTTCTTT
TRBD2	TRBV7-2	.	TRBJ2-3	CASSLGPTSGRTDTQYF	TGTGCCAGCAGCTTAGGGCCGACTAGCGGGAGGACAGATACGCAGTATTTT
TRBD1	TRBV27	.	TRBJ2-5	CASRGQGSGETQYF	TGTGCCAGCAGAGGACAGGGATCTGGAGAGACCCAGTACTTC
.	TRBV4-2	.	TRBJ2-5	CASSQSQYPTGQETQYF	TGTGCCAGCAGCCAATCACAATATCCGACAGGCCAAGAGACCCAGTACTTC
.	TRBV19	.	TRBJ1-1	CASSPIPGTEAFF	TGTGCCAGTAGTCCGATCCCGGGCACTGAAGCTTTCTTT
.	TRBV27	.	TRBJ2-5	CASSLRRETQYF	TGTGCCAGCAGTTTGAGGCGGGAGACCCAGTACTTC
TRBD2	TRBV3-1/TRBV3-2	.	TRBJ2-2	CASSPPVAGVSGELFF	TGTGCCAGCAGCCCTCCGGTAGCGGGAGTGTCCGGGGAGCTGTTTTTT
TRBD1	TRBV10-3	.	TRBJ1-2	CAISSDREVYGYTF	TGTGCCATCAGTTCGGACAGGGAGGTCTATGGCTACACCTTC
.	TRBV7-3	.	TRBJ1-1	CASSFEDEAFF	TGTGCCAGCAGCTTTGAGGATGAAGCTTTCTTT
TRBD2	TRBV5-4	.	TRBJ2-5	CASSLGEREQETQYF	TGTGCCAGCAGCTTGGGGGAGCGGGAGCAAGAGACCCAGTACTTC
.	TRBV27	.	TRBJ2-7	CASSWGQGYEQYF	TGTGCCAGCAGTTGGGGGCAGGGTTACGAGCAGTACTTC
TRBD1	TRBV6-1	.	TRBJ1-5	CASSVWQGGYSNQPQHF	TGTGCCAGCAGTGTGTGGCAGGGGGGCTATAGCAATCAGCCCCAGCATTTT
.	TRBV7-2	.	TRBJ1-1	CASSPLLGGNTEAFF	TGTGCCAGCAGCCCGCTTTTAGGGGGGAACACTGAAGCTTTCTTT
.	TRBV28	.	TRBJ1-2	CASSLFGGYTF	TGTGCCAGCTCGCTTTTCGGGGGCTACACCTTC
.	TRBV2	.	TRBJ1-4	CASLLGREDEKLFF	TGTGCCAGCCTCCTTGGCAGGGAGGATGAAAAACTGTTTTTT
TRBD2	TRBV6-4	.	TRBJ2-1	CASSDSAGGYNEQFF	TGTGCCAGCAGTGACTCAGCGGGGGGCTACAATGAGCAGTTCTTC
.	TRBV2	.	TRBJ1-2	CASSRGSSRYGYTF	TGTGCCAGCAGCCGCGGCTCCTCTCGCTATGGCTACACCTTC
TRBD2	TRBV3-1/TRBV3-2	once	TRBJ2-1	CASSPPGLAGYSSYNEQFF	TGTGCCAGCAGCCCACCGGGACTAGCGGGCTATAGCTCCTACAATGAGCAGTTCTTC
.	TRBV25-1	.	TRBJ1-1	CASSNQGSPDGAFF	TGTGCCAGCAGTAACCAGGGTTCCCCTGATGGAGCTTTCTTT
TRBD2	TRBV24-1	.	TRBJ2-1	CATSPGLAGGEQFF	TGTGCCACCAGTCCGGGACTAGCGGGAGGTGAGCAGTTCTTC
TRBD2	TRBV5-1	.	TRBJ2-7	CASSSGAGGPDEQYF	TGCGCCAGCAGCTCGGGCGCGGGAGGGCCGGACGAGCAGTACTTC
.	TRBV6-5	.	TRBJ1-1	CASSLNRDLDTEAFF	TGTGCCAGCTCCTTGAACAGGGATCTTGACACTGAAGCTTTCTTT
TRBD2	TRBV28	.	TRBJ2-7	CASRGLAGGLTYEQYF	TGTGCCAGCAGGGGACTAGCGGGAGGGCTAACCTACGAGCAGTACTTC
.	TRBV5-1	.	TRBJ2-5	CASSSTLRVNQETQYF	TGCGCCAGCAGCTCTACCCTCCGGGTGAACCAAGAGACCCAGTACTTC
.	TRBV24-1	.	TRBJ2-5	CATGYQETQYF	TGTGCCACCGGCTACCAAGAGACCCAGTACTTC